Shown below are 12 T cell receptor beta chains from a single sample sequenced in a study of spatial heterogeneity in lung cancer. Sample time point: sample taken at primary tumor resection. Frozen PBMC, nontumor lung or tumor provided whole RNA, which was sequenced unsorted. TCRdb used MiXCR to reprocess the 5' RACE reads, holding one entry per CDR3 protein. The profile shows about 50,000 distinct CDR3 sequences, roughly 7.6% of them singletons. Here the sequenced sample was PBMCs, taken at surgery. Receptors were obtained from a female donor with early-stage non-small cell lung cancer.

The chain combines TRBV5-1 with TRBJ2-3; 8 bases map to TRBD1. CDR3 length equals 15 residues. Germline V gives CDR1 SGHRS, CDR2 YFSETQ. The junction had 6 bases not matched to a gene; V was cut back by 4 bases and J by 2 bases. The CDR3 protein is CASSDGTGNTDTQYF. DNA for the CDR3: TGCGCCAGCAGCGACGGGACAGGCAACACAGATACGCAGTATTTT. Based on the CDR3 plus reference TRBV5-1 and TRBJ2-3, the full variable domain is KAGVTQTPRYLIKTRGQQVTLSCSPISGHRSVSWYQQTPGQGLQFLFEYFSETQRNKGNFPGRFSGRQFSNSRSEMNVSTLELGDSALYLCASSDGTGNTDTQYFGPGTRLTVL.

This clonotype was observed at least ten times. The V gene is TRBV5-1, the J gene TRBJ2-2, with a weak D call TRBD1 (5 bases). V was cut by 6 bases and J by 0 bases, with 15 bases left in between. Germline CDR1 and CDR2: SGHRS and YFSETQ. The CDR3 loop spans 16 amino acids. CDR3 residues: CASTDGAGPNTGELFF. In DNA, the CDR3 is TGCGCCAGCACCGATGGGGCAGGTCCGAACACCGGGGAGCTGTTTTTT. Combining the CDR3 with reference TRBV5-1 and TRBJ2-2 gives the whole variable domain KAGVTQTPRYLIKTRGQQVTLSCSPISGHRSVSWYQQTPGQGLQFLFEYFSETQRNKGNFPGRFSGRQFSNSRSEMNVSTLELGDSALYLCASTDGAGPNTGELFFGEGSRLTVL.

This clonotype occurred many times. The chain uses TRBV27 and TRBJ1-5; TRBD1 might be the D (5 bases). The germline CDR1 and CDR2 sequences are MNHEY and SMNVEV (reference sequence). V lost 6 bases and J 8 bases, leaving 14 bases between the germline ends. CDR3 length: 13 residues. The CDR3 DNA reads TGTGCCAGCAGCCTATATAGCAGGGAGCCCCAGCATTTT. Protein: CASSLYSREPQHF.

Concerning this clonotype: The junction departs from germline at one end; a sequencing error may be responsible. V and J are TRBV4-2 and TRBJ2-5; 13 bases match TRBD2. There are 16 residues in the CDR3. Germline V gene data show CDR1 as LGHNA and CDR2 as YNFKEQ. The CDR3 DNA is TGTGTCAGCAGCACGACTAGCGGGGGGCCCGGGGGGGCCCAGTACTTC. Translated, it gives CVSSTTSGGPGGAQYF.

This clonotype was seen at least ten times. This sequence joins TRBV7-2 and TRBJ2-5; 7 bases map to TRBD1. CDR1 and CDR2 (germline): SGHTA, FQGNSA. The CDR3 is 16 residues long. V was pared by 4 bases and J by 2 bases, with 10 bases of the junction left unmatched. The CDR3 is CASSSRQGFGQETQYF. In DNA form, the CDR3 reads TGTGCCAGCAGCTCCCGACAGGGATTCGGTCAAGAGACCCAGTACTTC. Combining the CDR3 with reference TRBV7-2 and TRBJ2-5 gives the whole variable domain GAGVSQSPSNKVTEKGKDVELRCDPISGHTALYWYRQSLGQGLEFLIYFQGNSAPDKSGLPSDRFSAERTGGSVSTLTIQRTQQEDSAVYLCASSSRQGFGQETQYFGPGTRLLVL.

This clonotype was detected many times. In nucleotides, the CDR3 is TGTGCCAGCAGCTTAGCTAGACCGGGACAGATTAATGAAAAACTGTTTTTT. Translation gives CASSLARPGQINEKLFF. The V gene is TRBV7-9, the J gene TRBJ1-4; 7 bases are a match to TRBD1. The V gene's germline CDR1 is SEHNR and CDR2 FQNEAQ (reference sequence). The ends lost 0 bases at V and 4 bases at J; junction bases unmatched: 8. The CDR3 loop spans 17 amino acids.

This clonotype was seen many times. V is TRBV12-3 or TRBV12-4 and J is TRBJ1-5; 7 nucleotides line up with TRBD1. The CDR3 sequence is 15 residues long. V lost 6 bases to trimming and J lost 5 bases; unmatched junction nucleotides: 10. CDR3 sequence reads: CASSAGQVTDQPQHF. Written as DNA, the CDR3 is TGTGCCAGCAGCGCCGGACAGGTTACGGATCAGCCCCAGCATTTT.

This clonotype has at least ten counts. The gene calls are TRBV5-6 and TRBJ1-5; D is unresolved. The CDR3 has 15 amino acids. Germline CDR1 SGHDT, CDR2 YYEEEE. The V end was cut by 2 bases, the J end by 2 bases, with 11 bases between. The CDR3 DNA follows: TGTGCCAGCAGCTTTAATCCCTCCGGCAATCAGCCCCAGCATTTT. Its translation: CASSFNPSGNQPQHF. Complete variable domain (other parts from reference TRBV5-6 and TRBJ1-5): DAGVTQSPTHLIKTRGQQVTLRCSPKSGHDTVSWYQQALGQGPQFIFQYYEEEERQRGNFPDRFSGHQFPNYSSELNVNALLLGDSALYLCASSFNPSGNQPQHFGDGTRLSIL.

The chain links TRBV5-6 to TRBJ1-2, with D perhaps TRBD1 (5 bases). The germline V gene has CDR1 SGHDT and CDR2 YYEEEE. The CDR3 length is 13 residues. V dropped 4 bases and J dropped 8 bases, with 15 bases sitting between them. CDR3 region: CASSLEGTMGYTF. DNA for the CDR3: TGTGCCAGCAGCCTTGAGGGGACTATGGGCTACACCTTC.

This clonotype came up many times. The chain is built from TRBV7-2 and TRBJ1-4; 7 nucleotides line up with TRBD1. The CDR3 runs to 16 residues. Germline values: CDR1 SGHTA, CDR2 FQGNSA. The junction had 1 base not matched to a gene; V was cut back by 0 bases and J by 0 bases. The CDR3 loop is CASSLAGTATNEKLFF. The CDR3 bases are TGTGCCAGCAGCTTAGCGGGGACAGCAACTAATGAAAAACTGTTTTTT.

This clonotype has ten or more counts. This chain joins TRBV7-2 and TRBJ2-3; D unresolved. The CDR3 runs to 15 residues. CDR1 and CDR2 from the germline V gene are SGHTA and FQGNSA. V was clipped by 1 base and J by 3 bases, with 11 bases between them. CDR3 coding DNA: TGTGCCAGCAGCTTAGTTGTTCTAGAGACAGATACGCAGTATTTT. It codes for CASSLVVLETDTQYF.

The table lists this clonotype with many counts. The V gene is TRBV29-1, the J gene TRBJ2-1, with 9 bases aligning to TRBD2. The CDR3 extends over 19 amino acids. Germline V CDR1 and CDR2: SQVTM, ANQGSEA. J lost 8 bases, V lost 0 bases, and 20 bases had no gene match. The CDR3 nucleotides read TGCAGCGTTGAAGATCTTAGAAGGCGGGCGGGGGGGCCTTTGGATGAGCAGTTCTTC. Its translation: CSVEDLRRRAGGPLDEQFF.